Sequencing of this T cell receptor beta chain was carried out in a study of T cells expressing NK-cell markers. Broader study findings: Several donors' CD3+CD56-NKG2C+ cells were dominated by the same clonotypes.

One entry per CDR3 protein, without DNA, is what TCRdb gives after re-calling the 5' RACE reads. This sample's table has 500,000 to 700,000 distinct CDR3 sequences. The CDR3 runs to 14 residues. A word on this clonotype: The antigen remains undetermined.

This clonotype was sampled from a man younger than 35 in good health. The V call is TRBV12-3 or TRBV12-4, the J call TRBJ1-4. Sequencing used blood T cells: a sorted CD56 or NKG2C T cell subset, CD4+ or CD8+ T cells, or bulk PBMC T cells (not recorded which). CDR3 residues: CASSFSSGNEKLFF.